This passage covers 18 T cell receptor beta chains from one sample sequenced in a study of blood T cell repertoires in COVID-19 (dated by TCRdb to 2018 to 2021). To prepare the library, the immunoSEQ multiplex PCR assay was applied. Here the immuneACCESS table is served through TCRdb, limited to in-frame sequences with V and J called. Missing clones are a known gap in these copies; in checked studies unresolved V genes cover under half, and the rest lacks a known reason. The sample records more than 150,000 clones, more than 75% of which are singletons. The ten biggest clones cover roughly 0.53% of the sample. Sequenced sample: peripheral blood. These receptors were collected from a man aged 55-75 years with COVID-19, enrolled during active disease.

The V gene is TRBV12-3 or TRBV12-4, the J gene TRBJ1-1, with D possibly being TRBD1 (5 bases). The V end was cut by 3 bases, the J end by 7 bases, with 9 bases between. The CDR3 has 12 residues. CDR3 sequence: CASSFGDFEAFF. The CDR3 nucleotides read TGTGCCAGCAGTTTCGGGGACTTTGAAGCTTTCTTT.

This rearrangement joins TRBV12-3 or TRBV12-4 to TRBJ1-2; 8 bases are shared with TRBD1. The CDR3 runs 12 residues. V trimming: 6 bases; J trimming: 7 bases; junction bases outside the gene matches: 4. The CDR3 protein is CASSRGPGGYTF. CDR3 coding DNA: TGTGCCAGCAGCAGGGGGCCCGGTGGCTACACCTTC.

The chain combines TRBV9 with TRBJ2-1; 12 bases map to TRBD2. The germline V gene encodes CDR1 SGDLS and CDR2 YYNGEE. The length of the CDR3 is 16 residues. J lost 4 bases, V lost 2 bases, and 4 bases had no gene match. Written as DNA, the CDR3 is TGTGCCAGCAGCGTTGGGCTAGCGGGGGGGTACAATGAGCAGTTCTTC. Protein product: CASSVGLAGGYNEQFF.

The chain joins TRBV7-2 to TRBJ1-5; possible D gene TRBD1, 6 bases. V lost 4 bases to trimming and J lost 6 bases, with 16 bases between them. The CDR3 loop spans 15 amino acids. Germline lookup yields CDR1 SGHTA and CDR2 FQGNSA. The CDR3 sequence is CASSSTGGISQPQHF. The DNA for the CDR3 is TGTGCCAGCAGCTCGACGGGGGGCATTAGTCAGCCCCAGCATTTT.

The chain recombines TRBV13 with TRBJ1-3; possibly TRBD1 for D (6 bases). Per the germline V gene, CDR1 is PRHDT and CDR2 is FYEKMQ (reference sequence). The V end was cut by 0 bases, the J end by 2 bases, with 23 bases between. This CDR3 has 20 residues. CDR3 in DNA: TGTGCCAGCAGCTTAGGCCTCCTCTCTCTGGACAGTAAGACTGGAAACACCATATATTTT. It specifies CASSLGLLSLDSKTGNTIYF.

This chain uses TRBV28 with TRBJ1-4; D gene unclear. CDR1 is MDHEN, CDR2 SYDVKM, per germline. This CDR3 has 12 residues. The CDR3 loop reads CVTGATNEKLFF. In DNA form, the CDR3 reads TGTGTGACCGGGGCAACTAATGAAAAACTGTTTTTT.

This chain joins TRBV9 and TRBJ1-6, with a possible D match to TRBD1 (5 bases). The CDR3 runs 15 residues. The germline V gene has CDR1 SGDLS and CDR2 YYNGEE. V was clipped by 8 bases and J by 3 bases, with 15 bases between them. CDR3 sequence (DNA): TGTGCCAGTTCATCGGGGGGGAACTATAATTCACCCCTCCACTTT. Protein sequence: CASSSGGNYNSPLHF.

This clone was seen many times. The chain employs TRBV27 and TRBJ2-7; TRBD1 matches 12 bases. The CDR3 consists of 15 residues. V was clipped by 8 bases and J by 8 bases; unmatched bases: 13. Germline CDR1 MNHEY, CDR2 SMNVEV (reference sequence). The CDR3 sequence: CASERRDRGRSQQYF. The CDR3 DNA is TGTGCCAGCGAACGCCGGGACAGGGGGCGCAGCCAGCAGTACTTC.

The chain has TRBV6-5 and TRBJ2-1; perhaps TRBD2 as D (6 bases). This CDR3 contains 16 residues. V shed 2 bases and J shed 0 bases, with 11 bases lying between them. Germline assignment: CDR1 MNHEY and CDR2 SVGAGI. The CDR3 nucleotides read TGTGCCAGCAGTTACGTCCGGGGGAGCTCCTACAATGAGCAGTTCTTC. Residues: CASSYVRGSSYNEQFF.

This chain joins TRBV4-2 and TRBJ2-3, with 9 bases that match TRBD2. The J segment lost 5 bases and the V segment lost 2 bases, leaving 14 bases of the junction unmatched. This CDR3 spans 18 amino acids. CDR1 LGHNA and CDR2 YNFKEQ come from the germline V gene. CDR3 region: CASSQIPEGRGGGDTQYF. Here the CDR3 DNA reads TGTGCCAGCAGCCAAATACCTGAAGGGCGGGGGGGCGGAGATACGCAGTATTTT.

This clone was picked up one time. The CDR3 DNA sequence: TGTGCCAGCAGTGTTACCTACGAGCAGTACTTC. Its protein product is CASSVTYEQYF. The gene calls are TRBV7-2 and TRBJ2-7; D is undetermined. CDR3 size: 11 residues. Germline V CDR1 and CDR2: SGHTA, FQGNSA. Trimming left V 6 bases short and J 2 bases short, with 5 bases between.

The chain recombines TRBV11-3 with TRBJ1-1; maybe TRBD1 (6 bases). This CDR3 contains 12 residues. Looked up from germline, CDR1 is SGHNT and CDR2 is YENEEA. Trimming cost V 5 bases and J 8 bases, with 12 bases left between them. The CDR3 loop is CASSQGQGEAFF. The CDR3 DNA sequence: TGTGCCAGCAGCCAGGGACAAGGGGAAGCTTTCTTT.

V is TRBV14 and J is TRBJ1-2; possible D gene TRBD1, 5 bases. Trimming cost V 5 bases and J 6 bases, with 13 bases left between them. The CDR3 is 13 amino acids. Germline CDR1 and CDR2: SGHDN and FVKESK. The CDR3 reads CASSSQGYDGYTF. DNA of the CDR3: TGTGCCAGCAGCTCTCAGGGTTACGATGGCTACACCTTC. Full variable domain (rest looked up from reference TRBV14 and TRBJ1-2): EAGVTQFPSHSVIEKGQTVTLRCDPISGHDNLYWYRRVMGKEIKFLLHFVKESKQDESGMPNNRFLAERTGGTYSTLKVQPAELEDSGVYFCASSSQGYDGYTFGSGTRLTVV.

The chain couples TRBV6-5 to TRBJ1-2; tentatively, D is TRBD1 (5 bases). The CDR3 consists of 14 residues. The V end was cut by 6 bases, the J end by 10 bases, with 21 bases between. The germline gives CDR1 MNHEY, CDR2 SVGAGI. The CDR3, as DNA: TGTGCCAGCAGCTATCTCGGGGGACGTCTAGACTACACCTTC. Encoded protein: CASSYLGGRLDYTF.

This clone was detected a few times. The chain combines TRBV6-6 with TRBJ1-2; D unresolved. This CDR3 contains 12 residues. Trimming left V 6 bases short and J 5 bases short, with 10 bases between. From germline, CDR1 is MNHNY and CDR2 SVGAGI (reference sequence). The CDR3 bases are TGTGCCAGCAGCCCCGAGGCTTATGGCTACACCTTC. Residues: CASSPEAYGYTF.

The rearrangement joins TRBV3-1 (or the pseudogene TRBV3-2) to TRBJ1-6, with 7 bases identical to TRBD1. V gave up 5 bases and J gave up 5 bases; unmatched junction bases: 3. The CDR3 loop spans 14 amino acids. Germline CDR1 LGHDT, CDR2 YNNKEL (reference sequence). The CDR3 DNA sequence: TGTGCCAGCAGCTTGGGACAGAATAATTCACCCCTCCACTTT. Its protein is CASSLGQNNSPLHF.

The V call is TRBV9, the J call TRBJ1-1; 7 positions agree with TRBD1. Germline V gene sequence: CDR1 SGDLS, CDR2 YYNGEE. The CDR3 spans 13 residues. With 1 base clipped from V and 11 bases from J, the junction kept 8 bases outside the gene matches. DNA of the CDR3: TGTGCCAGCAGCGTACTTCAGGGGGATGCGGCTTTCTTT. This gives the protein CASSVLQGDAAFF. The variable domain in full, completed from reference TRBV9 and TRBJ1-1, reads DSGVTQTPKHLITATGQRVTLRCSPRSGDLSVYWYQQSLDQGLQFLIQYYNGEERAKGNILERFSAQQFPDLHSELNLSSLELGDSALYFCASSVLQGDAAFFGQGTRLTVV.

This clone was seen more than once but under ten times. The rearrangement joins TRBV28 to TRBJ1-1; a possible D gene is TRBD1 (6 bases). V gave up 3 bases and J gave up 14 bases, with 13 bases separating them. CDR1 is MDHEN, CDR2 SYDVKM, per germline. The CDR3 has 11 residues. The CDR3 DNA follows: TGTGCCAGCAGTTTCGACAGGTCGGAGTTCTTT. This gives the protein CASSFDRSEFF.